This TCR beta chain was sequenced during a study of shared clonotypes between healthy human individuals. Turning to the study itself: Per-donor plates numbered three CD4 naive, three CD4 memory, two CD8 naive and one CD8 memory.

The material for each subset, its genomic DNA, was split evenly across several immunoSEQ plates. Assay: immunoSEQ multiplex PCR; the TCRdb copy retains only in-frame clones and omits some. Among some 1,400,000 clones listed, roughly 95% were seen once. The germline CDR1 and CDR2 sequences are LNHDA and SQIVND (reference sequence). V lost 10 bases and J lost 6, with 15 bases in between. This CDR3 spans 13 amino acids. CD4+ cells yielded CD45RA+ naive and CD45RA-negative memory subsets. This receptor was obtained from a man younger than 45 in good health. The sequenced sample was naive CD4+ T cells sorted from blood. Subset given: CD45RA+ positively selected. The chain carries TRBV19 and TRBJ2-2, with TRBD1 as a possible D gene (6 bases). The CDR3 DNA is TGTGCCACTTCACAGGGAATGGCCGGGGAGCTGTTTTTT. Translation gives CATSQGMAGELFF.